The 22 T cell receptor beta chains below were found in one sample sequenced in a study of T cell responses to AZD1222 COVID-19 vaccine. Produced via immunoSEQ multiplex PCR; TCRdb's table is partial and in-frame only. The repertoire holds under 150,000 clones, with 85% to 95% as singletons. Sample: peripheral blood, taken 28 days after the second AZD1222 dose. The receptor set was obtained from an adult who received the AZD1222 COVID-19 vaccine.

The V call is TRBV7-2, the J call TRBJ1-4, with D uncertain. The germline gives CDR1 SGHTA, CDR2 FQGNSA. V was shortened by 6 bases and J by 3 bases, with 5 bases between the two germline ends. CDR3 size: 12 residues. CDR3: CASRLPNEKLFF. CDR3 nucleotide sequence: TGTGCCAGCAGGTTACCTAATGAAAAACTGTTTTTT.

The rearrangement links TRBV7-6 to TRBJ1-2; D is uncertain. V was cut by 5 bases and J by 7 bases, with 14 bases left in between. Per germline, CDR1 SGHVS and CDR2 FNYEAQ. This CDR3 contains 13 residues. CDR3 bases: TGTGCCAGCAGCCCAAATATAGCGGGTGGCTACACCTTC. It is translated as CASSPNIAGGYTF.

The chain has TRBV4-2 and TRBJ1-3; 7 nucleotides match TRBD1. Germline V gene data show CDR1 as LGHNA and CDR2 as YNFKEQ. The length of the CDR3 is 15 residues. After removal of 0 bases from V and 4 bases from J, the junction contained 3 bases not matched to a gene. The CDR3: CASSQDRGLGNTIYF. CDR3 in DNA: TGTGCCAGCAGCCAAGATAGGGGGCTCGGAAACACCATATATTTT.

The CDR3 nucleotides read TGTGCCAGCATTAGCCTGGTAGGGTCCGCTGGAAACACCATATATTTT. Residues: CASISLVGSAGNTIYF. The rearrangement links TRBV5-8 to TRBJ1-3; no firm D call. The CDR3 loop spans 16 amino acids. V was trimmed by 6 bases and J by 2 bases, leaving 18 bases between them. Germline-derived CDR1 and CDR2 are SGHTS and YDEGEE.

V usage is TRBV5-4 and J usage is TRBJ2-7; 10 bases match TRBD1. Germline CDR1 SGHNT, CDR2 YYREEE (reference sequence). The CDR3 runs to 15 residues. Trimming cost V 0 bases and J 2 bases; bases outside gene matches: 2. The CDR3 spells CASSLGGQGAYEQYF. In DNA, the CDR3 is TGTGCCAGCAGCTTGGGCGGACAGGGGGCCTACGAGCAGTACTTC.

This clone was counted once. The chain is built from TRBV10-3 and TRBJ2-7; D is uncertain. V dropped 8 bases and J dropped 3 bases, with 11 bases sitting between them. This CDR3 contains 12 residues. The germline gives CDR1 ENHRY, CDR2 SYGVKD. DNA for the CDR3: TGTGCCATCCGCGCACCAGACTACGAGCAGTACTTC. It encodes CAIRAPDYEQYF.

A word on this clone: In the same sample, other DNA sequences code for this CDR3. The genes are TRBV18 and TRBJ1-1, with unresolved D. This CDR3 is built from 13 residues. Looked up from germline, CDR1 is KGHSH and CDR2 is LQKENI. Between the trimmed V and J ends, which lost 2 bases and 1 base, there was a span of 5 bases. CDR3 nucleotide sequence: TGTGCCAGCTCACCAGGAGAGAACACTGAAGCTTTCTTT. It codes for CASSPGENTEAFF.

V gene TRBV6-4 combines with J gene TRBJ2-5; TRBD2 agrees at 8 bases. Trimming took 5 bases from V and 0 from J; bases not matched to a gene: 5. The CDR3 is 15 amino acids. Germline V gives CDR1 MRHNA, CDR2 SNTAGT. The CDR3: CASSKLAEHQETQYF. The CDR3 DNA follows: TGTGCCAGCAGTAAACTAGCGGAACACCAAGAGACCCAGTACTTC.

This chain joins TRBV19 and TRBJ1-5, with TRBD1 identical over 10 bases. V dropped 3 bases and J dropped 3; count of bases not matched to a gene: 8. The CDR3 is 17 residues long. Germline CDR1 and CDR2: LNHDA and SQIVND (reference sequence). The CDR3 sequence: CASSIWGQGRNNQPQHF. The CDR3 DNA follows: TGTGCCAGTAGTATCTGGGGACAGGGGCGAAACAATCAGCCCCAGCATTTT.

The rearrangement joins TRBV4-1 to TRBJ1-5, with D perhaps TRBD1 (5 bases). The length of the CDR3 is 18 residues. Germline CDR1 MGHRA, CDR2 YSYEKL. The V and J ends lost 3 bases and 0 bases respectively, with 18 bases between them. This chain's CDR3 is CASSQDPGRRHSNQPQHF. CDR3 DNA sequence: TGCGCCAGCAGCCAGGACCCGGGACGGCGGCATAGCAATCAGCCCCAGCATTTT.

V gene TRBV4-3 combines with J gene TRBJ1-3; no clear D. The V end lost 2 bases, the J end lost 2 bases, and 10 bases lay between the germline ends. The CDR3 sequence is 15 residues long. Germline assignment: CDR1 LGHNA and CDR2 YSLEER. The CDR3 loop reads CASSQSPEPGNTIYF. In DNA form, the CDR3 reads TGCGCCAGCAGCCAATCCCCAGAGCCTGGAAACACCATATATTTT.

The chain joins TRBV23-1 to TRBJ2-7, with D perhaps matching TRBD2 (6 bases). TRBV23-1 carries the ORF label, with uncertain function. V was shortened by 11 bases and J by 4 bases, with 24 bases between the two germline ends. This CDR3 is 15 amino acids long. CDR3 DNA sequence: TGCGCCCCATGGAGAGGAGGGCCTTATATGTACGAGCAGTACTTC. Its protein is CAPWRGGPYMYEQYF.

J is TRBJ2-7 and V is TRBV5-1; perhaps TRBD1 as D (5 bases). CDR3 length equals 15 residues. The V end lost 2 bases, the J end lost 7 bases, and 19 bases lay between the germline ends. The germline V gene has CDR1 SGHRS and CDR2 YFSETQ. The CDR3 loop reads CASSFVGPTSLEQYF. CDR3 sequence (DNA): TGCGCCAGCAGCTTCGTGGGGCCCACCTCTCTGGAGCAGTACTTC.

The chain's CDR3 is CASSFGPRDEQFF. The CDR3 nucleotides are TGTGCCAGCAGCTTTGGACCGAGGGATGAGCAGTTCTTC. This chain links TRBV7-3 with TRBJ2-1, with D possibly matching TRBD2 (5 bases). There are 13 residues in the CDR3. Germline values: CDR1 SGHTA, CDR2 FQGTGA. V lost 3 bases, J lost 8 bases, and 11 bases lay in between. Complete variable domain (other parts from reference TRBV7-3 and TRBJ2-1): GAGVSQTPSNKVTEKGKYVELRCDPISGHTALYWYRQSLGQGPEFLIYFQGTGAADDSGLPNDRFFAVRPEGSVSTLKIQRTERGDSAVYLCASSFGPRDEQFFGPGTRLTVL.

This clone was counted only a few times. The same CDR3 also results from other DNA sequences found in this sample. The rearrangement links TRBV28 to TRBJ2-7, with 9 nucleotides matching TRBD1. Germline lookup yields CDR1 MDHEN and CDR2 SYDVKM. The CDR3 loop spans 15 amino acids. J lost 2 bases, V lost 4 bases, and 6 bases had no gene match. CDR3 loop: CASSSGQGRTYEQYF. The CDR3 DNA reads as TGTGCCAGCAGTTCAGGACAGGGGCGCACCTACGAGCAGTACTTC.

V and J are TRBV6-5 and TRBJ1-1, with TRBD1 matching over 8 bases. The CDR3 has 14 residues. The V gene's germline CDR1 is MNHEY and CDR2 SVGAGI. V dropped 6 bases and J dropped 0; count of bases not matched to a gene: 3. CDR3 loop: CASRGQVVNTEAFF. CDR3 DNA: TGTGCCAGCAGGGGACAGGTGGTGAACACTGAAGCTTTCTTT.

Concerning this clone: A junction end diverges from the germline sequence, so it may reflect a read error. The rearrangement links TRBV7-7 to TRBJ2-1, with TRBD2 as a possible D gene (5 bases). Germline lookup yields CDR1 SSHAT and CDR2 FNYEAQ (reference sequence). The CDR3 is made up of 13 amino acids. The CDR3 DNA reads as TGTGCTAGCAGCTTAGCGTCCGGAAATGAGCAGTTCTTC. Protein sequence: CASSLASGNEQFF.

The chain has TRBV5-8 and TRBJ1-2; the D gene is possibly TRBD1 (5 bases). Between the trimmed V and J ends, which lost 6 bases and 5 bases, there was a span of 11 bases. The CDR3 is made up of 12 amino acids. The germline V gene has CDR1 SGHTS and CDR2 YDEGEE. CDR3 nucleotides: TGTGCCAGCACCCCTGGGGGTTATGGCTACACCTTC. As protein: CASTPGGYGYTF.

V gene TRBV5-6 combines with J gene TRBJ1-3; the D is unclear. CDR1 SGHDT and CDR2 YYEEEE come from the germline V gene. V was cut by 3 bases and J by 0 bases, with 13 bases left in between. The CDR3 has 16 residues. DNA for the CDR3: TGTGCCAGCAGCTATTTCGGAGGGTTCTCTGGAAACACCATATATTTT. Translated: CASSYFGGFSGNTIYF.

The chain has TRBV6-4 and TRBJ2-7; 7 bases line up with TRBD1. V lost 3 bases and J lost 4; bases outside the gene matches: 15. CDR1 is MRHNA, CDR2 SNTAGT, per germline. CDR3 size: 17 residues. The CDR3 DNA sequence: TGTGCCAGCAGTGAAAAAGGTTGCAAGGACAGGTCTTACGAGCAGTACGTC. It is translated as CASSEKGCKDRSYEQYV.

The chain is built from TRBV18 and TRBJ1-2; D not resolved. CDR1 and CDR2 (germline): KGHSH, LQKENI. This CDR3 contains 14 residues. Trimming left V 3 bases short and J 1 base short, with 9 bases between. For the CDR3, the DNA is TGTGCCAGCTCACCCCCGGCCCGTAACTATGGCTACACCTTC. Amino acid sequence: CASSPPARNYGYTF.

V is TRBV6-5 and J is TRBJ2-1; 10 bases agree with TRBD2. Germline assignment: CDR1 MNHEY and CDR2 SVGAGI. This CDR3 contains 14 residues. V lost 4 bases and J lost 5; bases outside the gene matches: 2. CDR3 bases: TGTGCCAGCAGTTGGGGACTAGCGAACAATGAGCAGTTCTTC. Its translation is CASSWGLANNEQFF.